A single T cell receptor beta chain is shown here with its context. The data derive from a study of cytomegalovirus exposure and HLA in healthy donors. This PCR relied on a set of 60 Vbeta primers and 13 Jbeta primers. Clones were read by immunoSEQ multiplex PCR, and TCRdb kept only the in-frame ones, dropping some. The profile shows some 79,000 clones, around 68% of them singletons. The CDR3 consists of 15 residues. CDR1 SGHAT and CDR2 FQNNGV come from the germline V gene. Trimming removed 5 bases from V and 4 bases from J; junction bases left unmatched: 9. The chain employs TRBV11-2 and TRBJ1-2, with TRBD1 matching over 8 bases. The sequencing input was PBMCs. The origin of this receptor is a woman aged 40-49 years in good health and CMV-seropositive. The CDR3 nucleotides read TGTGCCAGCAGCACCTCGGGACAGGTGATCTATGGCTACACCTTC. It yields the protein CASSTSGQVIYGYTF.